A selection of T cell receptor beta chains follows, all from one sample in a study of identical twins. TCRdb called the 5' RACE reads again in MiXCR, with one record for every CDR3 protein. Of roughly 280,000 distinct CDR3 sequences in the sample, 8.5% to 9.5% were seen once. These data are also associated with another study on yellow fever vaccine responses in identical twins.

The specimen sequenced was CD8+ T cells sorted from blood. These receptors all come from a woman younger than 30 in good health. CDR3s include the opening cysteine and the closing phenylalanine or tryptophan. The D gene is left open where the match is weak.

v_call: TRBV27
j_call: TRBJ2-5
d_call: TRBD1
cdr3_aa: CASSSGTGGGETQYF

v_call: TRBV14
j_call: TRBJ2-7
d_call: -
cdr3_aa: CASSHPKTGYEQYF

v_call: TRBV7-2
j_call: TRBJ1-1
d_call: -
cdr3_aa: CASSPWTENTEAFF

v_call: TRBV12-3/TRBV12-4
j_call: TRBJ2-7
d_call: -
cdr3_aa: CASSLAVEALEQYF

v_call: TRBV15
j_call: TRBJ1-3
d_call: -
cdr3_aa: CATSIVGSGNTIYF

v_call: TRBV20-1
j_call: TRBJ2-3
d_call: TRBD2
cdr3_aa: CSARDSGGLRTDTQYF

v_call: TRBV3-1
j_call: TRBJ2-3
d_call: -
cdr3_aa: CASSQEAWLATSTDTQYF

v_call: TRBV2
j_call: TRBJ2-5
d_call: -
cdr3_aa: CASSDRWGETQYF

v_call: TRBV29-1
j_call: TRBJ2-7
d_call: -
cdr3_aa: CSVEVWGRRSYEQYF

v_call: TRBV10-3
j_call: TRBJ2-7
d_call: -
cdr3_aa: CAISFGPVGEQYF

v_call: TRBV27
j_call: TRBJ2-5
d_call: -
cdr3_aa: CASSFGGVWETQYF

v_call: TRBV7-9
j_call: TRBJ1-4
d_call: TRBD1
cdr3_aa: CASSFVGEGAGEKLFF

v_call: TRBV20-1
j_call: TRBJ2-7
d_call: TRBD1
cdr3_aa: CSATDRGPTYEQYF

v_call: TRBV7-9
j_call: TRBJ1-5
d_call: -
cdr3_aa: CASSPNFPRNQPQHF

v_call: TRBV7-2
j_call: TRBJ2-1
d_call: -
cdr3_aa: CASSFRGGLAYNEQFF

v_call: TRBV24-1
j_call: TRBJ2-3
d_call: TRBD1
cdr3_aa: CATSEGAKDTQYF

v_call: TRBV4-1
j_call: TRBJ1-4
d_call: TRBD1
cdr3_aa: CASSQDGSRQGEGEKLFF

v_call: TRBV27
j_call: TRBJ1-2
d_call: -
cdr3_aa: CASRGQNYGYTF

v_call: TRBV4-3
j_call: TRBJ2-7
d_call: TRBD2
cdr3_aa: CASSQVTSGSGEQYF

v_call: TRBV5-5
j_call: TRBJ2-7
d_call: -
cdr3_aa: CASSPPETYEQYF

v_call: TRBV2
j_call: TRBJ1-4
d_call: TRBD1
cdr3_aa: CASSTPTGLAHTNEKLFF

v_call: TRBV11-2
j_call: TRBJ2-3
d_call: -
cdr3_aa: CASSNLWGDTQYF

v_call: TRBV7-6
j_call: TRBJ2-3
d_call: TRBD2
cdr3_aa: CASTSGDSTDTQYF

v_call: TRBV2
j_call: TRBJ2-7
d_call: -
cdr3_aa: CASGRGNYEQYF

v_call: TRBV27
j_call: TRBJ2-7
d_call: -
cdr3_aa: CASSLASPSYEQYF

v_call: TRBV6-5
j_call: TRBJ2-2
d_call: -
cdr3_aa: CASSPYPGELFF

v_call: TRBV20-1
j_call: TRBJ2-3
d_call: TRBD2
cdr3_aa: CCASGIRSGRARGTDTQYF

v_call: TRBV4-3
j_call: TRBJ2-5
d_call: -
cdr3_aa: CASSQGARYRAGETQYF

v_call: TRBV9
j_call: TRBJ2-5
d_call: TRBD2
cdr3_aa: CASSVAAGGGETQYF

v_call: TRBV27
j_call: TRBJ2-2
d_call: -
cdr3_aa: CASSPEGRTNTGELFF

v_call: TRBV12-3/TRBV12-4
j_call: TRBJ2-7
d_call: -
cdr3_aa: CASSFGRAEYEQYF

v_call: TRBV5-1
j_call: TRBJ2-7
d_call: -
cdr3_aa: CASSPLWGSTTEQYF

v_call: TRBV6-5
j_call: TRBJ2-3
d_call: -
cdr3_aa: CASSYSFDSTDTQYF

v_call: TRBV11-2
j_call: TRBJ2-2
d_call: -
cdr3_aa: CASSPIHANTGELFF

v_call: TRBV6-1
j_call: TRBJ1-1
d_call: -
cdr3_aa: CASSETRGGKDVSF

v_call: TRBV5-1
j_call: TRBJ2-3
d_call: TRBD2
cdr3_aa: CASSQTSGRTDTQYF

v_call: TRBV7-2
j_call: TRBJ2-7
d_call: -
cdr3_aa: CASSLAPQGTYEQYF

v_call: TRBV4-2
j_call: TRBJ2-5
d_call: TRBD2
cdr3_aa: CASSQETSGGVETQYF

v_call: TRBV12-3/TRBV12-4
j_call: TRBJ2-5
d_call: -
cdr3_aa: CASSFSQDAPQETQYF

v_call: TRBV29-1
j_call: TRBJ2-1
d_call: TRBD1
cdr3_aa: CSVGGLTGQGAWNEQFF

v_call: TRBV7-9
j_call: TRBJ1-1
d_call: TRBD1
cdr3_aa: CASSHRQGSFPQAFF

v_call: TRBV4-3
j_call: TRBJ1-2
d_call: -
cdr3_aa: CASSQDSGGNYGYTF

v_call: TRBV7-9
j_call: TRBJ2-7
d_call: -
cdr3_aa: CASSLVASSYEQYF

v_call: TRBV2
j_call: TRBJ2-5
d_call: -
cdr3_aa: CASIKSQETQYF

v_call: TRBV2
j_call: TRBJ2-1
d_call: TRBD2
cdr3_aa: CASSEAQSDLSGSSINEQFF

v_call: TRBV28
j_call: TRBJ2-7
d_call: -
cdr3_aa: CASSFPGTFYEQYF

v_call: TRBV5-6
j_call: TRBJ2-7
d_call: -
cdr3_aa: CASSEGGAFYEQYF

v_call: TRBV28
j_call: TRBJ2-1
d_call: TRBD1
cdr3_aa: CASSLLGQGEVNNEQFF